These T cell receptor beta chains were read from a single sample in a study of OX40 agonist ivuxolimab in advanced cancers. Repertoires were generated with immunoSEQ multiplex PCR, while TCRdb's copy carries only in-frame clones and drops some. The data hold about 14,000 clones, with roughly 77% observed a single time. The material was CD4+ or CD8+ T cells sorted from blood, obtained in a trial of the OX40 agonist ivuxolimab. These receptor sequences come from an adult with an advanced solid tumor such as melanoma, head and neck, liver or kidney cancer. Both conserved end residues are part of each CDR3. A D gene is named only where the DNA matches it firmly.

v_call	j_call	d_call	cdr3_aa	cdr3_nt
TRBV7-2	TRBJ1-2	NA	CASSLGRDGANGYTF	TGTGCCAGCAGCTTAGGAAGAGACGGGGCAAATGGCTACACCTTC
TRBV29-1	TRBJ1-1	TRBD1	CSVGGVAGTGDQNTEAFF	TGCAGCGTTGGCGGCGTAGCCGGGACAGGGGACCAGAACACTGAAGCTTTCTTT
TRBV7-9	TRBJ2-5	NA	CASSLQTTEETQYF	TGTGCCAGCAGCTTACAGACTACAGAAGAGACCCAGTACTTC
TRBV25-1	TRBJ1-6	NA	CASSVTGTRGRYSPLHF	TGTGCCAGCAGTGTCACCGGGACCCGGGGTAGGTATTCACCCCTCCACTTT
TRBV2	TRBJ2-7	NA	CASSAPGDGLPYEQYF	TGTGCCAGCAGCGCACCGGGGGACGGTTTGCCCTACGAGCAGTACTTC
TRBV27	TRBJ1-5	TRBD1	CASRLQGAGQPQHF	TGTGCCAGCAGATTACAGGGGGCTGGGCAGCCCCAGCATTTT
TRBV4-2	TRBJ2-2	TRBD1	CASSQAFGDRGSTGELFF	TGTGCCAGCAGCCAAGCTTTTGGAGACAGGGGCAGCACCGGGGAGCTGTTTTTT
TRBV7-6	TRBJ2-7	TRBD1	CASSPGQGIINEQYF	TGTGCCAGCAGCCCGGGACAGGGGATAATTAACGAGCAGTACTTC
TRBV7-3	TRBJ2-2	NA	CASSPVGPGELFF	TGTGCCAGCAGTCCAGTGGGGCCCGGGGAGCTGTTTTTT
TRBV7-9	TRBJ2-7	NA	CASSSETGTYRKYF	TGTGCCAGCAGCTCTGAGACAGGAACCTATAGGAAGTACTTC
TRBV30	TRBJ2-7	NA	CAWSVRYEQYF	TGTGCCTGGAGTGTCCGATACGAGCAGTACTTC
TRBV30	TRBJ2-3	TRBD2	CAWSAPHRRGISFSTDTQYF	TGTGCCTGGAGTGCACCCCACCGGCGGGGGATTTCCTTCAGCACAGATACGCAGTATTTT
TRBV5-6	TRBJ2-5	NA	CASSSPGSSGIQETQYF	TGTGCCAGCAGCTCCCCCGGGAGTAGCGGAATACAAGAGACCCAGTACTTC
TRBV5-5	TRBJ2-3	NA	CASSLVVGQHTDTQYF	TGTGCCAGCAGCTTGGTGGTTGGTCAGCACACAGATACGCAGTATTTT
TRBV21-1	TRBJ2-7	NA	CASNEGQGNFDEQYF	TGTGCCAGCAACGAGGGACAGGGAAATTTCGACGAGCAGTACTTC
TRBV6-6	TRBJ2-7	NA	CASSQSVPGPYEQYF	TGTGCCAGCAGTCAATCTGTCCCGGGACCCTACGAGCAGTACTTC
TRBV19	TRBJ2-7	NA	CASSRAPGRFGHEQYF	TGTGCCAGTAGCCGCGCCCCCGGCAGGTTCGGCCACGAGCAGTACTTC
TRBV7-8	TRBJ2-3	TRBD2	CASSLLAGDRDTQYF	TGTGCCAGCAGCTTACTAGCGGGAGATCGAGATACGCAGTATTTT
TRBV7-2	TRBJ2-3	NA	CASSSTSAEDPTDTQYF	TGTGCCAGCAGCTCCACATCGGCGGAAGACCCCACAGATACGCAGTATTTT
TRBV14	TRBJ1-2	TRBD1	CASSLIGQGNYGYTF	TGTGCCAGCAGCCTTATAGGACAGGGCAACTATGGCTACACCTTC
TRBV21-1	TRBJ2-7	NA	CASSPYTTYEQYF	TGCGCCAGCAGCCCCTACACGACCTACGAGCAGTACTTC
TRBV6-5	TRBJ2-3	NA	CASSYSRRGGTDTQYF	TGTGCCAGCAGTTACTCGAGGAGGGGTGGCACAGATACGCAGTATTTT
TRBV21-1	TRBJ2-1	NA	CASSVASAGNEQFF	TGTGCCAGCAGCGTAGCTAGCGCGGGCAATGAGCAGTTCTTC